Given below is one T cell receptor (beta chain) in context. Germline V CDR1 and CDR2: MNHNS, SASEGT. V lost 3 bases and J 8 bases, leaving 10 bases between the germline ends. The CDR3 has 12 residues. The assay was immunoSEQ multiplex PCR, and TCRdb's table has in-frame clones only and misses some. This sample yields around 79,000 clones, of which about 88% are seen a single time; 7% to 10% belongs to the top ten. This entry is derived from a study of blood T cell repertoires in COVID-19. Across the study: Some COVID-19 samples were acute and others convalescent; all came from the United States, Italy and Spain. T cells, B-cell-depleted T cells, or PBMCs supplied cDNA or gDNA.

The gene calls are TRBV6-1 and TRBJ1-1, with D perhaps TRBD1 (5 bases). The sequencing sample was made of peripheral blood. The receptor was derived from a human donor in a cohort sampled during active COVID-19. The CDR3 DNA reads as TGTGCCAGCAGTGACAGGGCAGGAGAAGCTTTCTTT. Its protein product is CASSDRAGEAFF.